This TCR beta chain came from a study of T cells expressing NK-cell markers. With respect to this clonotype: What it recognizes is unknown.

General study findings and limits: The study found these clonotypes also leading the CD3+CD56-NKG2C+ fraction in a few donors.

The CDR3 is 15 amino acids. CDR1 SGHRS and CDR2 YFSETQ come from the germline V gene. TCRdb reprocessed the 5' RACE reads, with one entry per CDR3 protein and no DNA. The sample holds 300,000 to 450,000 distinct CDR3 sequences. This TCR came from a man aged 18-75 years in good health. This sequence joins TRBV5-1 and TRBJ1-2. The sample consisted of blood T cells: a sorted CD56 or NKG2C T cell subset, CD4+ or CD8+ T cells, or bulk PBMC T cells (not recorded which). CDR3 amino acids: CASSLGTAFNYGYTF.